A single sample is the source of the 25 T cell receptor beta chains below, sequenced in a study of early T cells in non-severe SARS-CoV-2 infection. TCRdb processed the 5' RACE reads anew with MiXCR; each CDR3 protein has one entry. The sample lists tens of thousands of distinct CDR3 sequences, roughly a tenth seen once, with around 20% in the top ten. The sample comprised whole blood. The source is an adult who was a healthcare worker with PCR-confirmed SARS-CoV-2 infection or an uninfected control (not recorded which).

This clonotype was observed many times. This chain joins TRBV5-1 and TRBJ2-1; D might be TRBD2 (6 bases). The CDR3 is made up of 14 amino acids. The V gene's germline CDR1 is SGHRS and CDR2 YFSETQ. Trimming stripped 4 bases from V and 7 bases from J, with 15 bases between. This chain's CDR3 is CASSLGLPTNEQFF. The CDR3 DNA is TGCGCCAGCAGCCTGGGACTTCCTACAAATGAGCAGTTCTTC.

This clonotype was seen many times. The chain employs TRBV12-3 or TRBV12-4 and TRBJ1-5; D not resolved. CDR3 length: 14 amino acids. Trimming removed 5 bases from V and 5 bases from J, with 13 bases in between. The CDR3 reads CASSPLKFDQPQHF. The CDR3 nucleotides are TGTGCCAGCAGTCCCCTGAAGTTTGATCAGCCCCAGCATTTT.

V is TRBV20-1 and J is TRBJ2-4; no clear D gene. V shed 5 bases and J shed 9 bases, with 14 bases lying between them. The germline CDR1 and CDR2 sequences are DFQATT and SNEGSKA (reference sequence). This CDR3 is built from 12 residues. CDR3 coding DNA: TGCAGTGCTGAGTCCGCCTCCTCCATTCAGTACTTC. As protein: CSAESASSIQYF.

As DNA, the CDR3 is TGTGCCTGGAGTACGTACAAGGGGGTTAACACCGGGGAGCTGTTTTTT. Protein product: CAWSTYKGVNTGELFF. The chain recombines TRBV30 with TRBJ2-2, with D possibly TRBD1 on 6 matching bases. Trimming took 2 bases from V and 2 from J, leaving 15 bases between them. The germline CDR1 and CDR2 sequences are GTSNPN and SVGIG (reference sequence). CDR3 length equals 16 residues.

This clonotype was seen repeatedly, ten times or more. This sequence joins TRBV7-9 and TRBJ2-1; TRBD2 is a possible D gene (6 bases). The CDR3 runs to 15 residues. Trimming removed 5 bases from V and 7 bases from J, with 18 bases in between. Germline V gene data show CDR1 as SEHNR and CDR2 as FQNEAQ (reference sequence). The CDR3 sequence: CASSLPGPGGNEQFF. CDR3 DNA sequence: TGTGCCAGCAGCCTACCGGGCCCCGGAGGGAATGAGCAGTTCTTC.

Many counts were recorded for this clonotype. V and J are TRBV7-9 and TRBJ1-3; D gene ambiguous. The germline V gene encodes CDR1 SEHNR and CDR2 FQNEAQ (reference sequence). The CDR3 sequence is 15 residues long. Trimming pared 5 bases from V and 0 bases from J, leaving 11 bases between. The CDR3 nucleotides are TGTGCCAGCAGCCCGGAGGGATTCTCTGGAAACACCATATATTTT. It translates to CASSPEGFSGNTIYF.

CDR3 region: CASSGLAPGGELFF. CDR3 DNA sequence: TGTGCCAGCAGTGGGTTAGCCCCCGGGGGGGAGCTGTTTTTT. The chain employs TRBV2 and TRBJ2-2, with D unclear. The CDR3 is made up of 14 amino acids. V lost 4 bases and J 8 bases, leaving 14 bases between the germline ends. Germline V lookup: CDR1 SNHLY, CDR2 FYNNEI.

The chain joins TRBV11-2 to TRBJ2-2, with TRBD1 matching over 8 bases. After removal of 6 bases from V and 7 bases from J, the junction contained 7 bases not matched to a gene. Germline V gene lookup returns CDR1 SGHAT and CDR2 FQNNGV. The CDR3 totals 14 residues. The CDR3, as DNA: TGTGCCAGCAGACTACAGGGGGGCTACGGGGAGCTGTTTTTT. Translation: CASRLQGGYGELFF.

This clonotype has only a few counts. The chain employs TRBV6-2 or TRBV6-3 and TRBJ2-7; TRBD1 aligns across 9 bases. Losses at the gene ends were 5 bases for V and 6 bases for J; bases not matched to a gene: 11. Germline V gene lookup returns CDR1 MNHEY and CDR2 SVGEGT. The CDR3 has 15 amino acids. The CDR3 reads CASSTRDRVFSEQYF. The CDR3 coding sequence is TGTGCCAGCAGTACGAGGGACAGGGTCTTCTCCGAGCAGTACTTC.

The genes are TRBV3-1 and TRBJ1-2; 7 bases are shared with TRBD1. Germline V gives CDR1 LGHDT, CDR2 YNNKEL (reference sequence). Losses at the gene ends were 5 bases for V and 8 bases for J; bases not matched to a gene: 11. The CDR3 has 14 residues. The chain's CDR3 is CASSRKGGAKGYTF. CDR3 in DNA: TGTGCCAGCAGCAGAAAAGGGGGCGCGAAAGGCTACACCTTC.

In its sample, this clonotype was seen many times. This rearrangement joins TRBV12-3 or TRBV12-4 to TRBJ2-3; 10 positions match TRBD1. The CDR3 contains 15 residues. With V trimmed by 4 bases and J by 3 bases, 4 bases remained unmatched. The CDR3 bases are TGTGCCAGCAGTTGGGACAGGGGATCGACAGATACGCAGTATTTT. It encodes CASSWDRGSTDTQYF.

This clonotype has a handful of counts. The V gene is TRBV20-1, the J gene TRBJ2-7; 7 bases map to TRBD1. J gave up 1 base and V 8 bases, and 8 bases lay outside the gene matches. Germline V gives CDR1 DFQATT, CDR2 SNEGSKA (reference sequence). This CDR3 spans 13 amino acids. The CDR3 loop reads CSTPGQTSYEQYF. CDR3 coding DNA: TGCAGTACGCCGGGACAGACATCCTACGAGCAGTACTTC.

This clonotype was found a few times. CDR3 region: CASSRGTESGSGANVLTF. The CDR3 nucleotides are TGTGCCAGCAGCCGAGGGACCGAAAGTGGCTCTGGGGCCAACGTCCTGACTTTC. The J gene is TRBJ2-6, the V gene TRBV11-3, with D tentatively TRBD1 or TRBD2 (5 bases each). CDR1 and CDR2 (germline): SGHNT, YENEEA. The CDR3 extends over 18 amino acids. V was pared by 5 bases and J by 0 bases, with 17 bases between.

The chain couples TRBV5-1 to TRBJ2-7; weak D call: TRBD1 (5 bases). V lost 4 bases and J lost 5, with 10 bases in between. Germline CDR1 SGHRS, CDR2 YFSETQ. The CDR3 is made up of 12 amino acids. The CDR3 loop is CASSDDSNEQYF. CDR3 nucleotide sequence: TGCGCCAGCAGCGATGACAGTAACGAGCAGTACTTC. Full variable domain (outside the CDR3, taken from reference TRBV5-1 and TRBJ2-7): KAGVTQTPRYLIKTRGQQVTLSCSPISGHRSVSWYQQTPGQGLQFLFEYFSETQRNKGNFPGRFSGRQFSNSRSEMNVSTLELGDSALYLCASSDDSNEQYFGPGTRLTVT.

J is TRBJ2-5 and V is TRBV4-1; D remains unclear. CDR3 length equals 18 residues. V was pared by 4 bases and J by 4 bases, with 25 bases between. In germline, CDR1 is MGHRA, CDR2 YSYEKL. In nucleotides, the CDR3 is TGCGCCAGCAGCCCTGCCCCCCCGGGCCTGGGAAGGGCAGAGACCCAGTACTTC. It encodes CASSPAPPGLGRAETQYF.

The J gene is TRBJ2-7, the V gene TRBV7-8; TRBD1 matches 11 bases. Trimming at V came to 5 bases and at J to 3 bases, leaving 9 bases not matched to a gene. Germline CDR1 and CDR2: SGHVS and FQNEAQ. The CDR3 extends over 16 amino acids. In DNA, the CDR3 is TGTGCCAGCAGCGGACTACCGGGACAGGGGGACTACGAGCAGTACTTC. Translated: CASSGLPGQGDYEQYF.

This clonotype came up a few times. The J gene is TRBJ2-3, the V gene TRBV12-3 or TRBV12-4; D remains unclear. There are 12 residues in the CDR3. The V and J ends lost 2 bases and 4 bases respectively, with 4 bases between them. The CDR3 sequence is CASSLLADTQYF. In DNA, the CDR3 is TGTGCCAGCAGTTTATTGGCAGATACGCAGTATTTT.

In its sample, this clonotype was seen many times. The J gene is TRBJ2-7, the V gene TRBV6-6; the D is unclear. The CDR3 runs 11 residues. Germline loops: CDR1 MNHNY, CDR2 SVGAGI (reference sequence). V was shortened by 4 bases and J by 7 bases, with 8 bases between the two germline ends. CDR3 DNA sequence: TGTGCCAGCAGTTCTGTTCGGGAGCAGTACTTC. Its translation: CASSSVREQYF.

The genes are TRBV9 and TRBJ1-6; possibly TRBD1 for D (5 bases). Germline V gene data show CDR1 as SGDLS and CDR2 as YYNGEE. Trimming left V 4 bases short and J 7 bases short, with 18 bases between. The CDR3 extends over 16 amino acids. CDR3 region: CASSSSPGRKNSPLHF. The CDR3 region has the DNA TGTGCCAGCAGCTCCTCACCGGGACGGAAAAATTCACCCCTCCACTTT. Using reference TRBV9 and TRBJ1-6 for the parts outside the CDR3, the full variable domain is DSGVTQTPKHLITATGQRVTLRCSPRSGDLSVYWYQQSLDQGLQFLIQYYNGEERAKGNILERFSAQQFPDLHSELNLSSLELGDSALYFCASSSSPGRKNSPLHFGNGTRLTVT.

The chain couples TRBV18 to TRBJ2-1; 8 nucleotides align to TRBD1. V was pared by 5 bases and J by 7 bases, with 7 bases of the junction left unmatched. Germline values: CDR1 KGHSH, CDR2 LQKENI. The CDR3 consists of 14 residues. CDR3: CASSSPDRENEQFF. CDR3 nucleotides: TGTGCCAGCTCAAGCCCGGACAGGGAGAATGAGCAGTTCTTC.

The chain is built from TRBV7-9 and TRBJ2-2; tentatively, D is TRBD1 (7 bases). Germline lookup yields CDR1 SEHNR and CDR2 FQNEAQ (reference sequence). This CDR3 contains 14 residues. The ends were cut back, 2 bases at V and 7 bases at J, with 11 bases in the middle. The CDR3 reads CASSLQGGLGELFF. The CDR3 DNA is TGTGCCAGCAGCTTACAGGGGGGCCTCGGGGAGCTGTTTTTT. The full variable domain, completed using reference TRBV7-9 and TRBJ2-2, is DTGVSQNPRHKITKRGQNVTFRCDPISEHNRLYWYRQTLGQGPEFLTYFQNEAQLEKSRLLSDRFSAERPKGSFSTLEIQRTEQGDSAMYLCASSLQGGLGELFFGEGSRLTVL.

This chain joins TRBV12-2 and TRBJ2-5. TRBV12-2 is a pseudogene. The CDR3 spans 14 residues. DNA for the CDR3: TGTGCAAGTCGCGCAGGCTGCAACGGGGAGACCCAGTACTTC. It specifies CASRAGCNGETQYF.

This chain connects TRBV20-1 to TRBJ1-2, with 9 bases that match TRBD1. Per the germline V gene, CDR1 is DFQATT and CDR2 is SNEGSKA (reference sequence). CDR3 length: 15 residues. The V gene end was trimmed by 4 bases and the J gene end by 4 bases; junction bases not matched to a gene: 10. DNA for the CDR3: TGCAGTGCTAACCTCAGACAGGGGGAGGGCTATGGCTACACCTTC. Protein product: CSANLRQGEGYGYTF.

The chain links TRBV29-1 to TRBJ2-1, with 8 bases that match TRBD2. CDR3 length: 15 amino acids. The germline gives CDR1 SQVTM, CDR2 ANQGSEA. Germline trimming cut 8 bases from V and 4 bases from J; bases unmatched to any gene: 13. The CDR3 DNA is TGCAGCCCCCGCCCTACTAGCGGCCTATACAATGAGCAGTTCTTC. This translates into CSPRPTSGLYNEQFF.

The CDR3 sequence: CASSLQQGINTIYF. For the CDR3, the DNA is TGTGCCAGCAGTTTGCAACAGGGGATCAACACCATATATTTT. V usage is TRBV12-3 or TRBV12-4 and J usage is TRBJ1-3; 7 bases map to TRBD1. Trimming at V came to 3 bases and at J to 7 bases, leaving 6 bases not matched to a gene. There are 14 residues in the CDR3.